Each of the 9 T cell receptor beta chains below was sequenced from the same sample in a study of CD8+ T cells in alopecia areata. Treatment defined: oral pan-JAK inhibitor, 5-10 mg twice daily. Peripheral blood and lesional scalp punch biopsies came from alopecia areata patients. TCR sequencing used cDNA made by reverse transcription of extracted RNA. Generated by immunoSEQ multiplex PCR, the TCRdb table keeps only in-frame clones and is missing some. The sample consists of about 3,900 clones, 70% of them appearing once. The material was skin, obtained at week 24, from a patient treated with tofacitinib. All receptors derive from a human donor with alopecia areata.

The chain employs TRBV4-3 and TRBJ2-3, with D possibly matching TRBD1 (6 bases). Germline loops: CDR1 LGHNA, CDR2 YSLEER. Trimming left V 0 bases short and J 1 base short, with 11 bases between. This CDR3 spans 16 amino acids. CDR3 region: CASSQDLAGGTDTQYF. Written as DNA, the CDR3 is TGCGCCAGCAGCCAAGATTTGGCAGGGGGCACAGATACGCAGTATTTT.

This chain uses TRBV6-5 with TRBJ2-5; tentative D call: TRBD2 (7 bases). The CDR3 is 14 amino acids. Trimming pared 6 bases from V and 5 bases from J, leaving 16 bases between. The germline V gene has CDR1 MNHEY and CDR2 SVGAGI. The CDR3 spells CASRKGGFGETQYF. The CDR3 DNA reads TGTGCCAGCAGGAAGGGGGGGTTTGGGGAGACCCAGTACTTC.

A note on this clone: The junction and the germline gene differ at one end; a read error may be behind it. The chain recombines TRBV5-5 with TRBJ2-5; D might be TRBD2 (6 bases). CDR3 size: 16 residues. Germline values: CDR1 SGHKS, CDR2 YYEKEE (reference sequence). Here the CDR3 reads CASSLGDSRMVETQYF. CDR3 sequence (DNA): TGTGCCAGCAGTTTGGGGGACTCCCGGATGGTAGAGACCCAGTACTTC.

This clone is a singleton in its sample. V gene TRBV30 combines with J gene TRBJ2-3; D ambiguous. V lost 1 base to trimming and J lost 6 bases, with 11 bases between them. The germline V gene encodes CDR1 GTSNPN and CDR2 SVGIG (reference sequence). The CDR3 spans 13 residues. The CDR3 nucleotides are TGTGCCTGGAGTGCGGTTCCCGCGGATACGCAGTATTTT. Protein sequence: CAWSAVPADTQYF.

This rearrangement joins TRBV9 to TRBJ2-2; D is unclear. CDR1 and CDR2 from the germline V gene are SGDLS and YYNGEE. V lost 1 base to trimming and J lost 6 bases, with 13 bases between them. The CDR3 runs to 15 residues. CDR3 region: CASSVRTHNAGELFF. CDR3 nucleotide sequence: TGTGCCAGCAGCGTACGGACCCACAACGCCGGGGAGCTGTTTTTT.

V and J are TRBV7-3 and TRBJ1-2; 8 bases agree with TRBD1. Germline values: CDR1 SGHTA, CDR2 FQGTGA. The CDR3 is made up of 15 amino acids. Trimming cost V 2 bases and J 7 bases; bases outside gene matches: 9. CDR3 in amino acids: CASSLWPTGESGYTF. CDR3 DNA sequence: TGTGCCAGCAGCTTATGGCCGACAGGGGAGAGTGGCTACACCTTC.

The table lists this clone with a count of one. The rearrangement links TRBV7-6 to TRBJ2-1; D is unresolved. The CDR3 extends over 13 amino acids. Deletions cut 1 base from V and 5 bases from J, with 6 bases between. CDR1 and CDR2 (germline): SGHVS, FNYEAQ. CDR3 nucleotides: TGTGCCAGCAGCTTAGGGCGGAACAATGAGCAGTTCTTC. Its protein is CASSLGRNNEQFF.

This clone was detected a few times. This chain joins TRBV6-5 and TRBJ1-2; D is possibly TRBD1 (5 bases). The CDR3 is 12 residues long. Trimming stripped 6 bases from V and 3 bases from J, with 8 bases between. The germline CDR1 and CDR2 sequences are MNHEY and SVGAGI. CDR3 region: CASRTADYGYTF. CDR3 nucleotide sequence: TGTGCCAGCAGGACAGCGGACTATGGCTACACCTTC.

This clone was counted a few times. The chain employs TRBV7-2 and TRBJ2-6, with no clear D. CDR3 length equals 15 residues. V lost 5 bases, J lost 4 bases, and 12 bases lay in between. Germline V gene lookup returns CDR1 SGHTA and CDR2 FQGNSA. CDR3 sequence: CASSPQAAGANVLTF. CDR3 nucleotides: TGTGCCAGCAGCCCCCAGGCGGCAGGGGCCAACGTCCTGACTTTC.